The next 16 T cell receptor beta chains were all read from a single sample in a study of OX40 agonist ivuxolimab in advanced cancers. Here immunoSEQ multiplex PCR was the method, and the copy in TCRdb shows in-frame clones only, minus some. Among about 58,000 clones, over 80% were seen once, and the ten largest hold roughly 2%. The source material was CD4+ or CD8+ T cells sorted from blood, sampled in a trial of the OX40 agonist ivuxolimab. The receptor source for this set is an adult with an advanced solid tumor such as melanoma, head and neck, liver or kidney cancer.

The V and J genes are TRBV27 and TRBJ1-1, with 8 positions matching TRBD1. V lost 11 bases, J lost 5 bases, and 4 bases stayed unmatched. This CDR3 region has 11 residues. In germline, CDR1 is MNHEY, CDR2 SMNVEV (reference sequence). The CDR3 region has the DNA TGTGCCTCCAGGGGGCAAACTGAAGCTTTCTTT. This translates into CASRGQTEAFF.

This clone was counted once. The chain has TRBV6-6 and TRBJ1-2; D perhaps matches TRBD1 (6 bases). Between the trimmed V and J ends, which lost 0 bases and 8 bases, there was a span of 16 bases. The germline V gene has CDR1 MNHNY and CDR2 SVGAGI (reference sequence). The CDR3 is 15 residues long. The CDR3, as DNA: TGTGCCAGCAGTTACTCGGGCCCGGCAGGGACAGGCTACACCTTC. Translated: CASSYSGPAGTGYTF.

J is TRBJ2-7 and V is TRBV4-3; 7 positions agree with TRBD1. CDR3 length: 14 residues. The V segment lost 4 bases and the J segment 4 bases; nucleotides outside the gene matches: 7. Germline assignment: CDR1 LGHNA and CDR2 YSLEER. This CDR3 is CASSLRQGPYEQYF. The CDR3 region has the DNA TGCGCCAGCAGCCTAAGACAGGGACCTTACGAGCAGTACTTC.

A single count supports this clone. V is TRBV28 and J is TRBJ1-2; 7 positions agree with TRBD1. CDR3 length: 14 amino acids. The germline V gene has CDR1 MDHEN and CDR2 SYDVKM. J gave up 4 bases and V 2 bases, and 4 bases lay outside the gene matches. The CDR3 coding sequence is TGTGCCAGCAGTTTAGGACAGGAGCGCTATGGCTACACCTTC. Translating it yields CASSLGQERYGYTF.

The chain has TRBV10-3 and TRBJ2-6, with unresolved D. The CDR3 is 14 amino acids. Trimming took off 5 bases at V and 0 bases at J, with 5 bases between the two ends. Looked up from germline, CDR1 is ENHRY and CDR2 is SYGVKD. The CDR3 region is CAISTVSGANVLTF. The DNA of the CDR3 is TGTGCCATCAGTACAGTCTCTGGGGCCAACGTCCTGACTTTC.

The chain combines TRBV28 with TRBJ2-2; perhaps TRBD1 as D (6 bases). Looked up from germline, CDR1 is MDHEN and CDR2 is SYDVKM. The CDR3 is 19 amino acids. Between the trimmed V and J ends, which lost 3 bases and 0 bases, there was a span of 20 bases. CDR3 region: CASSFPPGHATPNTGELFF. CDR3 in DNA: TGTGCCAGCAGTTTCCCGCCGGGACACGCGACCCCGAACACCGGGGAGCTGTTTTTT.

The gene calls are TRBV5-1 and TRBJ1-5; D unclear. The CDR3 loop spans 14 amino acids. Looked up from germline, CDR1 is SGHRS and CDR2 is YFSETQ. V was clipped by 1 base and J by 9 bases, with 14 bases between them. This CDR3 reads CASSLLGFPGPQHF. Here the CDR3 DNA reads TGCGCCAGCAGCTTGTTGGGATTTCCGGGGCCCCAGCATTTT.

V usage is TRBV30 and J usage is TRBJ2-6; weak D call: TRBD2 (6 bases). The V end lost 0 bases, the J end lost 2 bases, and 17 bases lay between the germline ends. The CDR3 length is 18 residues. Germline CDR1 reads GTSNPN; CDR2 reads SVGIG (reference sequence). The CDR3 region has the DNA TGTGCCTGGAGTGTACGGGGAGGTAACCCTCCTGGGGCCAACGTCCTGACTTTC. Translated, it gives CAWSVRGGNPPGANVLTF.

V usage is TRBV28 and J usage is TRBJ1-5; TRBD1 is a possible D gene (5 bases). Germline assignment: CDR1 MDHEN and CDR2 SYDVKM. V was shortened by 7 bases and J by 1 base, with 11 bases between the two germline ends. The length of the CDR3 is 14 residues. The CDR3 loop is CASTLQGSNQPQHF. As DNA, the CDR3 is TGTGCCAGCACCTTGCAGGGAAGCAATCAGCCCCAGCATTTT.

The chain employs TRBV21-1 and TRBJ2-3. TRBV21-1 is a pseudogene locus. The CDR3 covers 16 residues. The CDR3 bases are TGTGCCAGCAGCAACGGGGGACACGGATACACAGATACGCAGTATTTT. Protein: CASSNGGHGYTDTQYF.

The chain has TRBV7-2 and TRBJ2-7; 8 bases are a match to TRBD1. V lost 5 bases, J lost 4 bases, and 13 bases stayed unmatched. Germline CDR1 and CDR2: SGHTA and FQGNSA. The CDR3 runs to 16 residues. The CDR3 loop is CASSLYGSDRGYEQYF. The DNA for the CDR3 is TGTGCCAGCAGCCTCTACGGGTCCGACAGGGGATACGAGCAGTACTTC.

The V call is TRBV2, the J call TRBJ2-5; 12 bases line up with TRBD2. The CDR3 runs to 15 residues. Germline CDR1 SNHLY, CDR2 FYNNEI. With V trimmed by 10 bases and J by 2 bases, 8 bases remained unmatched. This chain's CDR3 is CANLRTSGVQETQYF. The CDR3 DNA reads TGTGCCAACCTTCGGACTAGCGGGGTTCAAGAGACCCAGTACTTC.

The gene calls are TRBV7-8 and TRBJ1-3, with D hard to call. CDR1 and CDR2 from the germline V gene are SGHVS and FQNEAQ. This CDR3 is built from 16 residues. V lost 5 bases to trimming and J lost 3 bases, with 17 bases between them. CDR3 in DNA: TGTGCCAGCAGCCGCTTGTCAGCGCCTTTTGGAAACACCATATATTTT. Translating it yields CASSRLSAPFGNTIYF.

The chain is built from TRBV19 and TRBJ1-1; 7 nucleotides match TRBD1. The CDR3 consists of 14 residues. The germline gives CDR1 LNHDA, CDR2 SQIVND (reference sequence). V gave up 6 bases and J gave up 0 bases; unmatched junction bases: 4. The CDR3 sequence is CASRRDSVNTEAFF. CDR3 bases: TGTGCCAGTAGGCGGGACAGTGTGAACACTGAAGCTTTCTTT. Complete variable domain (other parts from reference TRBV19 and TRBJ1-1): DGGITQSPKYLFRKEGQNVTLSCEQNLNHDAMYWYRQDPGQGLRLIYYSQIVNDFQKGDIAEGYSVSREKKESFPLTVTSAQKNPTAFYLCASRRDSVNTEAFFGQGTRLTVV.

The sample holds one count of this clone. This sequence joins TRBV4-2 and TRBJ1-5; no clear D. The CDR3 has 16 amino acids. Germline CDR1 is LGHNA and CDR2 is YNFKEQ. V was pared by 3 bases and J by 2 bases, with 14 bases between. In DNA, the CDR3 is TGTGCCAGCAGCCACTCCGTATGGGATGGCAATCAGCCCCAGCATTTT. Encoded protein: CASSHSVWDGNQPQHF.

The chain recombines TRBV29-1 with TRBJ2-1, with 9 bases that match TRBD1. J lost 5 bases, V lost 5 bases, and 10 bases had no gene match. Germline assignment: CDR1 SQVTM and CDR2 ANQGSEA. The CDR3 has 15 amino acids. The CDR3 coding sequence is TGCAGCGTTTGGTCGACAGGGGGAACCAACAATGAGCAGTTCTTC. It encodes CSVWSTGGTNNEQFF.